This TCR beta chain comes out of a study of graft-versus-host responses after intestinal transplantation. Study-wide context: As for transplant type, recipients had multivisceral, liver-intestinal, or isolated intestinal grafts. Every transplant recipient was induced with anti-thymocyte globulin, then maintained on tacrolimus and steroids for around 3 years.

CDR1 and CDR2 from the germline V gene are LNHDA and SQIVND (reference sequence). The CDR3 covers 12 residues. After removal of 7 bases from V and 6 bases from J, the junction contained 5 bases not matched to a gene. Clones were sequenced by immunoSEQ multiplex PCR, and TCRdb holds only the in-frame ones, with some missing. The table lists tens of thousands of clones, over 80% of them singletons. The clonotype comes from a human patient who received an intestinal transplant, so some T cells may come from the graft donor. The chain joins TRBV19 to TRBJ1-2; 7 bases align to TRBD1. The material was PBMCs, obtained 28 days after intestinal transplant. For the CDR3, the DNA is TGTGCCAGTAAGAGACAGGGAAATGGCTACACCTTC. Translated, it gives CASKRQGNGYTF.